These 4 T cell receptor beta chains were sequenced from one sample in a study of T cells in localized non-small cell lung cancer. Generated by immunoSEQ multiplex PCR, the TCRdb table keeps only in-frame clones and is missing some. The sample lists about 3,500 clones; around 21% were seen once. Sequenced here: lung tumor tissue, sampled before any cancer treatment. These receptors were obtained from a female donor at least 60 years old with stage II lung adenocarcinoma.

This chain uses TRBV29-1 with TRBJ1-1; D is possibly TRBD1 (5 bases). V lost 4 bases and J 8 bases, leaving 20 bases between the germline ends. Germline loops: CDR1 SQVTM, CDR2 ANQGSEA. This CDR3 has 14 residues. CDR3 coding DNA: TGCAGCGTTGGAGTAACAGGAGATTCTTCAGAAGCTTTCTTT. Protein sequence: CSVGVTGDSSEAFF.

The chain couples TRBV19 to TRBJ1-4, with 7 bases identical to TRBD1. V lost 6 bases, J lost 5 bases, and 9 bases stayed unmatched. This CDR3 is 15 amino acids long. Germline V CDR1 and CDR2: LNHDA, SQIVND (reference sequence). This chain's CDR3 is CASSNFVGQNEKLFF. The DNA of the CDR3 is TGTGCCAGTAGCAACTTTGTGGGACAGAATGAAAAACTGTTTTTT.

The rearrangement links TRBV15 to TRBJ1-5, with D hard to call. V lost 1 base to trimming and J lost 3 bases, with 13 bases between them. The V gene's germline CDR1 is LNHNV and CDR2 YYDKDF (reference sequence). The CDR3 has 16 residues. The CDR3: CATSRGSTASNQPQHF. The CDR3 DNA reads TGTGCCACCAGCAGAGGAAGCACGGCCTCCAATCAGCCCCAGCATTTT.

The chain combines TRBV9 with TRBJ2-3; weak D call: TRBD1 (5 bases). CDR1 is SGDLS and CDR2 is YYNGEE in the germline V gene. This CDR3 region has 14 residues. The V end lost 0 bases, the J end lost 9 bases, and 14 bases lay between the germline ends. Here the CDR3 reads CASSVGGHTGTQYF. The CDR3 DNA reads TGTGCCAGCAGCGTAGGGGGCCACACAGGCACGCAGTATTTT.